Presented here are 30 T cell receptor beta chains from one specimen sequenced in a study of blood T cell repertoires in COVID-19. Method: immunoSEQ multiplex PCR; TCRdb's copy keeps in-frame clones and lacks some. In the table there are about 240,000 clones, 80% to 90% of which are singletons. The sequenced sample was peripheral blood. These receptors were taken from a man in his fifties with acute or convalescent COVID-19.

V and J are TRBV5-1 and TRBJ1-3, with D unresolved. The V end lost 3 bases, the J end lost 0 bases, and 10 bases lay between the germline ends. CDR1 is SGHRS, CDR2 YFSETQ, per germline. The CDR3 is 15 amino acids. CDR3 protein: CASSSDGDSGNTIYF. In DNA form, the CDR3 reads TGCGCCAGCAGCTCTGACGGAGACTCTGGAAACACCATATATTTT.

This clone appeared once. This sequence joins TRBV11-2 and TRBJ2-1; D possibly corresponds to TRBD1 (5 bases). The CDR3 spans 15 residues. Trimming took 1 base from V and 5 from J, leaving 12 bases between them. The V gene's germline CDR1 is SGHAT and CDR2 FQNNGV. CDR3 sequence (DNA): TGTGCCAGCAGCTTAGTACAGGAGACCCACAATGAGCAGTTCTTC. Translating gives CASSLVQETHNEQFF.

This chain links TRBV10-3 with TRBJ2-7; 8 bases are shared with TRBD1. Germline V gene data show CDR1 as ENHRY and CDR2 as SYGVKD. The CDR3 runs 15 residues. The junction had 6 bases not matched to a gene; V was cut back by 5 bases and J by 0 bases. The CDR3 here is CAISKTGDGSYEQYF. Here the CDR3 DNA reads TGTGCCATCAGTAAGACAGGGGATGGCTCCTACGAGCAGTACTTC.

V gene TRBV2 combines with J gene TRBJ1-1, with D maybe TRBD1 (6 bases). Trimming removed 4 bases at V and 7 bases at J, with 13 bases between. Germline V lookup: CDR1 SNHLY, CDR2 FYNNEI. There are 13 residues in the CDR3. The CDR3 region has the DNA TGTGCCAGCAGTGGTCGACAGGTCAGTGAAGCTTTCTTT. Translation: CASSGRQVSEAFF.

This chain's CDR3 is CASRAPAGTQYF. The CDR3 DNA reads TGTGCCAGTCGGGCCCCCGCGGGGACCCAGTACTTC. The J gene is TRBJ2-5, the V gene TRBV19, with TRBD2 as a possible D gene (5 bases). Germline V gives CDR1 LNHDA, CDR2 SQIVND (reference sequence). Trimming shortened V by 8 bases and J by 7 bases, and 14 bases separated the two germline ends. The CDR3 totals 12 residues.

In this sample, this clone turned up a few times. The V call is TRBV18, the J call TRBJ2-7; D possibly corresponds to TRBD2 (6 bases). The CDR3 totals 14 residues. Trimming cost V 4 bases and J 3 bases, with 13 bases left between them. Germline-derived CDR1 and CDR2 are KGHSH and LQKENI. Written as DNA, the CDR3 is TGTGCCAGCTCACAAACCGGGGGAAACTACGAGCAGTACTTC. This sequence encodes CASSQTGGNYEQYF.

The chain combines TRBV5-1 with TRBJ1-2; TRBD1 might be the D (5 bases). Germline loops: CDR1 SGHRS, CDR2 YFSETQ. The V and J ends lost 0 bases and 4 bases respectively, with 19 bases between them. The CDR3 is made up of 17 amino acids. The chain's CDR3 is CASSLGQIPSSSYGYTF. The CDR3 region has the DNA TGCGCCAGCAGCTTGGGACAGATCCCCTCAAGTAGCTATGGCTACACCTTC.

In its sample, this clone was seen once. This chain uses TRBV3-1 (or the pseudogene TRBV3-2) with TRBJ1-3; D uncertain. This CDR3 is built from 16 residues. From germline, CDR1 is LGHDT and CDR2 YNNKEL (reference sequence). Trimming took 4 bases from V and 0 from J, leaving 13 bases between them. CDR3 nucleotides: TGTGCCAGCAGCCCCTCTTGGACTGGCTCTGGAAACACCATATATTTT. Translated, it gives CASSPSWTGSGNTIYF.

The rearrangement links TRBV5-1 to TRBJ2-5, with 9 nucleotides matching TRBD2. The J segment lost 4 bases and the V segment lost 2 bases, leaving 3 bases of the junction unmatched. Looked up from germline, CDR1 is SGHRS and CDR2 is YFSETQ. The CDR3 is 14 amino acids. CDR3 loop: CASSFSGRGETQYF. CDR3 sequence (DNA): TGCGCCAGCAGCTTTAGCGGGAGAGGAGAGACCCAGTACTTC.

The rearrangement uses TRBV4-1 and TRBJ1-5; TRBD1 is a possible D gene (6 bases). Trimming removed 1 base from V and 2 bases from J, with 12 bases in between. Germline V lookup: CDR1 MGHRA, CDR2 YSYEKL. The CDR3 is 16 amino acids. The CDR3 DNA reads TGCGCCAGCAGCCAAGGTGACAGGATCCGCAATCAGCCCCAGCATTTT. Translated, it gives CASSQGDRIRNQPQHF.

The V call is TRBV5-6, the J call TRBJ2-3; the D gene is possibly TRBD2 (6 bases). The CDR3 has 15 residues. V dropped 2 bases and J dropped 0 bases, with 10 bases sitting between them. Looked up from germline, CDR1 is SGHDT and CDR2 is YYEEEE. CDR3 amino acids: CASSLWDFSTDTQYF. For the CDR3, the DNA is TGTGCCAGCAGCTTATGGGACTTTAGCACAGATACGCAGTATTTT. The full variable domain, rest sourced from reference TRBV5-6 and TRBJ2-3, is DAGVTQSPTHLIKTRGQQVTLRCSPKSGHDTVSWYQQALGQGPQFIFQYYEEEERQRGNFPDRFSGHQFPNYSSELNVNALLLGDSALYLCASSLWDFSTDTQYFGPGTRLTVL.

The J gene is TRBJ1-2, the V gene TRBV3-1 (or the pseudogene TRBV3-2); no reliable D call. Germline V gives CDR1 LGHDT, CDR2 YNNKEL (reference sequence). The CDR3 loop spans 15 amino acids. Between the trimmed V and J ends, which lost 1 base and 4 bases, there was a span of 13 bases. The CDR3 loop reads CASSQGGIGSYGYTF. In DNA form, the CDR3 reads TGTGCCAGCAGCCAAGGCGGGATAGGGTCCTATGGCTACACCTTC.

V gene TRBV3-1 (or the pseudogene TRBV3-2) combines with J gene TRBJ2-5, with D maybe TRBD1 (5 bases). Trimming took off 1 base at V and 0 bases at J, with 6 bases between the two ends. This CDR3 region has 14 residues. Germline CDR1 and CDR2: LGHDT and YNNKEL (reference sequence). The CDR3 DNA reads TGTGCCAGCAGCCAAGGGACAAACCAAGAGACCCAGTACTTC. Its translation is CASSQGTNQETQYF.

The chain links TRBV7-6 to TRBJ1-4; the match to TRBD1 covers 9 bases. Germline-derived CDR1 and CDR2 are SGHVS and FNYEAQ. The CDR3 contains 15 residues. J gave up 8 bases and V 5 bases, and 9 bases lay outside the gene matches. The CDR3 sequence: CASSPGQGGGEKLFF. CDR3 DNA sequence: TGTGCCAGCAGCCCGGGACAGGGTGGAGGAGAAAAACTGTTTTTT. The full variable domain, completed using reference TRBV7-6 and TRBJ1-4, is GAGVSQSPRYKVTKRGQDVALRCDPISGHVSLYWYRQALGQGPEFLTYFNYEAQQDKSGLPNDRFSAERPEGSISTLTIQRTEQRDSAMYRCASSPGQGGGEKLFFGSGTQLSVL.

V and J are TRBV18 and TRBJ1-2; 7 positions agree with TRBD1. Trimming took 2 bases from V and 6 from J; bases not matched to a gene: 12. Germline lookup yields CDR1 KGHSH and CDR2 LQKENI. The CDR3 sequence is 16 residues long. For the CDR3, the DNA is TGTGCCAGCTCACCAAGAAGTGACAGGGTTAAGGATGGCTACACCTTC. Its protein is CASSPRSDRVKDGYTF.

The V gene is TRBV7-9, the J gene TRBJ2-5; maybe TRBD2 (6 bases). CDR3 size: 13 residues. Germline lookup yields CDR1 SEHNR and CDR2 FQNEAQ (reference sequence). Trimming removed 5 bases from V and 5 bases from J, with 12 bases in between. The CDR3 bases are TGTGCCAGCAGCCGACTAGTTCACGAGACCCAGTACTTC. Translated, it gives CASSRLVHETQYF.

CDR3 nucleotides: TGTGCCAGTAGTTCCCTAGCGGGGAACACCGGGGAGCTGTTTTTT. It specifies CASSSLAGNTGELFF. V gene TRBV19 combines with J gene TRBJ2-2, with 8 positions matching TRBD2. Trimming took 5 bases from V and 1 from J; bases not matched to a gene: 3. CDR3 length: 15 amino acids. CDR1 and CDR2 (germline): LNHDA, SQIVND (reference sequence).

This chain uses TRBV7-2 with TRBJ2-2, with 13 bases identical to TRBD2. The J segment lost 1 base and the V segment lost 1 base, leaving 6 bases of the junction unmatched. The CDR3 extends over 19 amino acids. Germline CDR1 SGHTA, CDR2 FQGNSA. CDR3 sequence: CASSLEKWTSGGNTGELFF. CDR3 coding DNA: TGTGCCAGCAGCTTAGAAAAATGGACTAGCGGGGGGAACACCGGGGAGCTGTTTTTT.

DNA of the CDR3: TGTGCCAGCAGCCAATTTCTAGCGGGTTTCACCTACGAGCAGTACTTC. Translation: CASSQFLAGFTYEQYF. The chain recombines TRBV3-1 (or the pseudogene TRBV3-2) with TRBJ2-7; 8 nucleotides match TRBD2. After removal of 2 bases from V and 2 bases from J, the junction contained 8 bases not matched to a gene. CDR3 length: 16 amino acids. CDR1 and CDR2 from the germline V gene are LGHDT and YNNKEL (reference sequence).

The chain joins TRBV19 to TRBJ1-1; 10 nucleotides match TRBD1. The CDR3 covers 14 residues. The V segment lost 6 bases and the J segment 5 bases; nucleotides outside the gene matches: 6. The germline V gene encodes CDR1 LNHDA and CDR2 SQIVND (reference sequence). The CDR3 DNA follows: TGTGCCAGTAGGAGGACAGGGGGGGAAACTGAAGCTTTCTTT. Translated: CASRRTGGETEAFF.

The genes are TRBV5-5 and TRBJ1-2, with 10 bases aligning to TRBD1. Trimming took 4 bases from V and 3 from J; bases not matched to a gene: 6. CDR1 SGHKS and CDR2 YYEKEE come from the germline V gene (reference sequence). The CDR3 is 15 amino acids. The CDR3 DNA reads TGTGCCAGCAGCGTCGCCGGGACAGGGGACTATGGCTACACCTTC. The encoded protein is CASSVAGTGDYGYTF. The full variable domain, completed using reference TRBV5-5 and TRBJ1-2, is DAGVTQSPTHLIKTRGQQVTLRCSPISGHKSVSWYQQVLGQGPQFIFQYYEKEERGRGNFPDRFSARQFPNYSSELNVNALLLGDSALYLCASSVAGTGDYGYTFGSGTRLTVV.

This chain links TRBV11-2 with TRBJ2-5; 7 nucleotides align to TRBD1. V lost 2 bases to trimming and J lost 4 bases; unmatched junction nucleotides: 4. There are 14 residues in the CDR3. The germline gives CDR1 SGHAT, CDR2 FQNNGV. This chain's CDR3 is CASSLHRGTETQYF. For the CDR3, the DNA is TGTGCCAGCAGCTTACACAGGGGAACAGAGACCCAGTACTTC.

The J gene is TRBJ2-1, the V gene TRBV5-1, with 12 bases aligning to TRBD2. V lost 6 bases, J lost 3 bases, and 4 bases stayed unmatched. CDR1 is SGHRS and CDR2 is YFSETQ in the germline V gene. This CDR3 has 15 amino acids. The CDR3: CASTETSGSYNEQFF. As DNA, the CDR3 is TGCGCCAGCACCGAGACTAGCGGGAGCTACAATGAGCAGTTCTTC.

V is TRBV9 and J is TRBJ1-3; 7 nucleotides match TRBD1. Per germline, CDR1 SGDLS and CDR2 YYNGEE. J gave up 0 bases and V 2 bases, and 5 bases lay outside the gene matches. This CDR3 region has 16 residues. CDR3 amino acids: CASSVGTASSGNTIYF. The CDR3 coding sequence is TGTGCCAGCAGCGTCGGGACAGCCAGCTCTGGAAACACCATATATTTT. The complete variable domain, with remaining parts taken from reference TRBV9 and TRBJ1-3, reads DSGVTQTPKHLITATGQRVTLRCSPRSGDLSVYWYQQSLDQGLQFLIQYYNGEERAKGNILERFSAQQFPDLHSELNLSSLELGDSALYFCASSVGTASSGNTIYFGEGSWLTVV.

This clone was detected only once. The chain joins TRBV10-3 to TRBJ2-7; 8 bases are a match to TRBD2. The CDR3 covers 15 residues. The germline gives CDR1 ENHRY, CDR2 SYGVKD. J gave up 9 bases and V 0 bases, and 10 bases lay outside the gene matches. The CDR3 sequence: CAISESSGSPSGQYF. CDR3 nucleotides: TGTGCCATCAGTGAGTCGAGCGGGAGTCCCTCCGGGCAGTACTTC.

The V and J genes are TRBV3-1 (or the pseudogene TRBV3-2) and TRBJ2-5, with D possibly TRBD2 on 6 matching bases. The CDR3 spans 14 residues. V was clipped by 1 base and J by 3 bases, with 9 bases between them. Germline assignment: CDR1 LGHDT and CDR2 YNNKEL (reference sequence). The CDR3 sequence is CASSQGTGEETQYF. Written as DNA, the CDR3 is TGTGCCAGCAGCCAAGGTACGGGAGAAGAGACCCAGTACTTC.

The chain links TRBV30 to TRBJ1-1; the D is unclear. Trimming took off 0 bases at V and 5 bases at J, with 16 bases between the two ends. Germline V gives CDR1 GTSNPN, CDR2 SVGIG (reference sequence). This CDR3 comprises 15 residues. CDR3 in DNA: TGTGCCTGGAGTGTACGGGGAGGGCTAGGGACTGAAGCTTTCTTT. This gives the protein CAWSVRGGLGTEAFF.

A single count supports this clone. The chain links TRBV15 to TRBJ1-1; perhaps TRBD1 as D (5 bases). V lost 0 bases, J lost 11 bases, and 16 bases lay in between. This CDR3 spans 14 amino acids. The germline V gene encodes CDR1 LNHNV and CDR2 YYDKDF (reference sequence). CDR3 sequence reads: CATSREGGQGKAFF. In DNA, the CDR3 is TGTGCCACCAGCAGAGAAGGAGGGCAGGGAAAGGCTTTCTTT.

The chain links TRBV30 to TRBJ2-7, with 8 bases lining up with TRBD1. This CDR3 has 12 residues. Germline loops: CDR1 GTSNPN, CDR2 SVGIG (reference sequence). Unmatched junction bases numbered 7, after V lost 8 bases and J lost 4 bases. Here the CDR3 reads CAGAGGPYEQYF. DNA for the CDR3: TGTGCCGGAGCAGGGGGCCCATACGAGCAGTACTTC.

CDR3 DNA sequence: TGTGCCAGCAGCTCTGGCAGTGGCACCTACGAGCAGTACTTC. Encoded protein: CASSSGSGTYEQYF. The rearrangement links TRBV5-4 to TRBJ2-7; D not resolved. Trimming took 3 bases from V and 2 from J, leaving 12 bases between them. Germline CDR1 reads SGHNT; CDR2 reads YYREEE (reference sequence). This CDR3 spans 14 amino acids.